The 15 T cell receptor beta chains below all came from one sample that was sequenced in a study of blood T cell repertoires in COVID-19. The method was immunoSEQ multiplex PCR; TCRdb's version includes in-frame clones alone and lacks a portion of them. The profile shows 130,000 to 150,000 clones, approximately 78% of them singletons. The sequenced sample consisted of peripheral blood. The origin of the receptors is a human donor with acute or convalescent COVID-19. The donor label of this sample is uncertain.

This clone turned up a few times. This chain links TRBV7-2 with TRBJ1-4; 10 bases agree with TRBD1. Germline CDR1 and CDR2: SGHTA and FQGNSA. V lost 6 bases, J lost 6 bases, and 7 bases stayed unmatched. The CDR3 is made up of 15 amino acids. The CDR3 nucleotides read TGTGCCAGCAGACCCGGACAGGGGGTGCATGAAAAACTGTTTTTT. Encoded protein: CASRPGQGVHEKLFF.

The V and J genes are TRBV19 and TRBJ2-6; 7 nucleotides match TRBD1. V shed 3 bases, J shed 2 bases, and the junction held 4 bases outside the gene matches. This CDR3 spans 16 amino acids. Germline CDR1 LNHDA, CDR2 SQIVND (reference sequence). The CDR3 region has the DNA TGTGCCAGTAGTATCCCCAGGGGGACTGGGGCCAACGTCCTGACTTTC. Translation: CASSIPRGTGANVLTF.

With respect to this clone: The sample contains more than one DNA sequence encoding this CDR3. The chain joins TRBV27 to TRBJ1-1; 10 bases are shared with TRBD1. Unmatched junction bases numbered 5, after V lost 6 bases and J lost 1 base. The germline V gene encodes CDR1 MNHEY and CDR2 SMNVEV (reference sequence). The CDR3 has 15 amino acids. DNA of the CDR3: TGTGCCAGCAGCCCGAGGACAGGGGGGAACACTGAAGCTTTCTTT. It yields the protein CASSPRTGGNTEAFF.

The chain has TRBV5-4 and TRBJ2-7; D ambiguous. CDR1 and CDR2 from the germline V gene are SGHNT and YYREEE (reference sequence). V was cut by 4 bases and J by 3 bases, with 17 bases left in between. The CDR3 runs to 15 residues. This chain's CDR3 is CASSPRGSTLYEQYF. In DNA, the CDR3 is TGTGCCAGCAGCCCCCGCGGCTCGACTCTCTACGAGCAGTACTTC.

The sample holds a few counts of this clone. The V and J genes are TRBV21-1 and TRBJ2-2; no check of the table's D call, TRBD2, against the DNA was made. TRBV21-1 is flagged as a pseudogene. This CDR3 spans 16 amino acids. The CDR3 region is CARGDGSGVNTGELFF. In nucleotides, the CDR3 is TGTGCCAGGGGAGATGGTAGCGGGGTGAACACCGGGGAGCTGTTTTTT.

This clone was recorded a few times. Relative to the germline gene, one junction end is altered; a read error may explain this. This chain joins TRBV27 and TRBJ2-4; tentative D call: TRBD2 (6 bases). Germline V lookup: CDR1 MNHEY, CDR2 SMNVEV (reference sequence). This CDR3 region has 10 residues. The chain's CDR3 is CASSLEEGGF. The CDR3 DNA sequence: TGTGCCAGCAGTTTAGAGGAGGGCGGCTTC.

This clone was counted a single time. The rearrangement links TRBV4-1 to TRBJ2-1; D is unresolved. Trimming shortened V by 1 base and J by 7 bases, and 5 bases separated the two germline ends. Looked up from germline, CDR1 is MGHRA and CDR2 is YSYEKL. The length of the CDR3 is 12 residues. The CDR3 DNA reads TGCGCCAGCAGCCAAGTCGGGAATGAGCAGTTCTTC. Translation gives CASSQVGNEQFF.

The rearrangement joins TRBV29-1 to TRBJ1-2; the D is unclear. V lost 0 bases, J lost 0 bases, and 8 bases lay in between. Germline loops: CDR1 SQVTM, CDR2 ANQGSEA. The CDR3 length is 14 residues. The CDR3 DNA is TGCAGCGTTGAAGACGGGATAGCTAACTATGGCTACACCTTC. It translates to CSVEDGIANYGYTF.

The chain couples TRBV5-1 to TRBJ1-4; 8 positions match TRBD1. The germline gives CDR1 SGHRS, CDR2 YFSETQ. The CDR3 runs 18 residues. Unmatched junction bases numbered 9, after V lost 2 bases and J lost 0 bases. The CDR3 DNA is TGCGCCAGCAGCTTCCTACCCCGGACAGGGACAACTAATGAAAAACTGTTTTTT. It codes for CASSFLPRTGTTNEKLFF.

This clone was found once. J is TRBJ1-2 and V is TRBV7-2; D unresolved. The germline V gene has CDR1 SGHTA and CDR2 FQGNSA. The CDR3 is 14 residues long. Trimming cost V 1 base and J 4 bases, with 10 bases left between them. The CDR3 DNA reads TGTGCCAGCAGCTTAGGCCCGGACTTCTATGGCTACACCTTC. Translated: CASSLGPDFYGYTF.

In DNA, the CDR3 is TGTGCCAGCAGCCGACAGATCACCCCATATTCCTATAATTCACCCCTCCACTTT. This gives the protein CASSRQITPYSYNSPLHF. The chain couples TRBV6-6 to TRBJ1-6, with D tentatively TRBD1 (5 bases). The germline V gene encodes CDR1 MNHNY and CDR2 SVGAGI (reference sequence). This CDR3 comprises 18 residues. The V end was cut by 6 bases, the J end by 1 base, with 19 bases between.

There are a few counts of this clone. This rearrangement joins TRBV6-5 to TRBJ1-2, with a weak D call TRBD1 (6 bases). Germline CDR1 MNHEY, CDR2 SVGAGI. The CDR3 spans 13 residues. With 5 bases removed from V and 4 bases from J, the gap between germline ends came to 11 bases. CDR3 residues: CASSTQGFYGYTF. The CDR3 DNA reads TGTGCCAGCAGTACACAGGGCTTCTATGGCTACACCTTC.

The gene calls are TRBV3-1 (or the pseudogene TRBV3-2) and TRBJ1-2, with D possibly being TRBD1 (6 bases). Germline loops: CDR1 LGHDT, CDR2 YNNKEL (reference sequence). The CDR3 is 14 amino acids. V dropped 6 bases and J dropped 2 bases, with 13 bases sitting between them. Here the CDR3 reads CASRGSGANYGYTF. The CDR3 DNA follows: TGTGCCAGCAGAGGGTCAGGGGCGAACTATGGCTACACCTTC.

V is TRBV10-3 and J is TRBJ2-7; 9 positions agree with TRBD2. This CDR3 comprises 16 residues. Germline trimming cut 1 base from V and 7 bases from J; bases unmatched to any gene: 11. In germline, CDR1 is ENHRY, CDR2 SYGVKD. The CDR3 sequence: CAISELGGGAPREQYF. The CDR3 nucleotides are TGTGCCATCAGTGAGTTGGGCGGGGGGGCTCCGAGGGAGCAGTACTTC.

The chain is built from TRBV7-9 and TRBJ1-1, with 7 bases identical to TRBD1. Trimming took 5 bases from V and 1 from J; bases not matched to a gene: 7. Germline V lookup: CDR1 SEHNR, CDR2 FQNEAQ (reference sequence). This CDR3 has 15 residues. CDR3 sequence: CASSIHRQGNTEAFF. As DNA, the CDR3 is TGTGCCAGCAGCATCCATCGACAGGGGAACACTGAAGCTTTCTTT.